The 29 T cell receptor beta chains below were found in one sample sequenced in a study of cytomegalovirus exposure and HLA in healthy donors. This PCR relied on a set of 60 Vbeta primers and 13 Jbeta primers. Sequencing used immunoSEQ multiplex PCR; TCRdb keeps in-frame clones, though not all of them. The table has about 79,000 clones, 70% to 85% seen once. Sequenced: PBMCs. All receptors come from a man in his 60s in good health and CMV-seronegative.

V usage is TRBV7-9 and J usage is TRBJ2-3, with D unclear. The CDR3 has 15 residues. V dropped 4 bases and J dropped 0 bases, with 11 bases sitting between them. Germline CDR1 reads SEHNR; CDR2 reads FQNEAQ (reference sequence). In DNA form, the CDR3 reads TGTGCCAGCAGCTCCAAAACGCGGAGCACAGATACGCAGTATTTT. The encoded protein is CASSSKTRSTDTQYF.

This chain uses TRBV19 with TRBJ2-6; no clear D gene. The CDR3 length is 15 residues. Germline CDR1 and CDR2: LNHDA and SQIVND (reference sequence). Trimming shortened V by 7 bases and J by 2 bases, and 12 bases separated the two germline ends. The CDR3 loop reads CASMSISTGANVLTF. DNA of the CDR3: TGTGCCAGTATGAGCATCTCCACTGGGGCCAACGTCCTGACTTTC.

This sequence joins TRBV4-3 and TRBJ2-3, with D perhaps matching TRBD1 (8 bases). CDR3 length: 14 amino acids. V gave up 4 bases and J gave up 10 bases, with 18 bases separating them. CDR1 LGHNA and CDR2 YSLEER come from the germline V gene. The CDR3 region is CASSPTTGGGAQYF. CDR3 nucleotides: TGCGCCAGCAGCCCAACCACAGGGGGAGGGGCGCAGTATTTT.

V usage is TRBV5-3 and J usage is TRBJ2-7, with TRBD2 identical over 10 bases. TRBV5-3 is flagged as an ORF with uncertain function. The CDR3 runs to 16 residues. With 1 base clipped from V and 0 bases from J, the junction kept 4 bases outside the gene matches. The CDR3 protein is CARSLRTSGVSYEQYF. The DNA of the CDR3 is TGTGCCAGAAGCTTGAGAACTAGCGGGGTCTCCTACGAGCAGTACTTC.

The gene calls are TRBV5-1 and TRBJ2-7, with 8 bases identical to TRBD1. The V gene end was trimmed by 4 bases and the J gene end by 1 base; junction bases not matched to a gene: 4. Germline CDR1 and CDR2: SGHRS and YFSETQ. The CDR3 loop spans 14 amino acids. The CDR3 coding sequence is TGCGCCAGCAGCCCCGGGGACAGGTCCTACGAGCAGTACTTC. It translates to CASSPGDRSYEQYF.

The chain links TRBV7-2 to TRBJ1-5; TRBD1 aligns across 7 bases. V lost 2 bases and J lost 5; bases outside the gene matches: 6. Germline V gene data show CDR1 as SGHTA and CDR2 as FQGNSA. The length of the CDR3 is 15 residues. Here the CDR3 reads CASSLKEGQHQPQHF. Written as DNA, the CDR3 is TGTGCCAGCAGCTTAAAGGAGGGACAGCATCAGCCCCAGCATTTT.

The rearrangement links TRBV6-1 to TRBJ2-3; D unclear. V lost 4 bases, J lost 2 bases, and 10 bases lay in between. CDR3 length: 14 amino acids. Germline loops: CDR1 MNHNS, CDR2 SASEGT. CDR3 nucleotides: TGTGCCAGCAGTGCCATGACAAACACAGATACGCAGTATTTT. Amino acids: CASSAMTNTDTQYF.

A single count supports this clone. The CDR3 spells CASSLDPESSYEQYF. CDR3 bases: TGTGCCAGCAGCTTAGACCCGGAGAGCTCCTACGAGCAGTACTTC. The J gene is TRBJ2-7, the V gene TRBV7-6, with D hard to call. The CDR3 is made up of 15 amino acids. From germline, CDR1 is SGHVS and CDR2 FNYEAQ. V lost 1 base and J lost 0, with 10 bases in between.

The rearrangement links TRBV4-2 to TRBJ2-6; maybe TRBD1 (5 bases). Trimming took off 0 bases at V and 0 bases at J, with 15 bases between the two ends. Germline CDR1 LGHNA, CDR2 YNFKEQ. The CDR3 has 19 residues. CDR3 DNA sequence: TGTGCCAGCAGCCAAGATCCCCAGGGTATTCGCTCTGGGGCCAACGTCCTGACTTTC. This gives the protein CASSQDPQGIRSGANVLTF.

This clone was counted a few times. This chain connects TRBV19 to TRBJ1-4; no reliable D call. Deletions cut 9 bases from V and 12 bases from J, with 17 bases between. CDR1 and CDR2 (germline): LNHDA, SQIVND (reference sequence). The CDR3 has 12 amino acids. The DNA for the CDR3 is TGTGCCAGCAGAAAGACATCGGTTGAACTGTTTTTT. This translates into CASRKTSVELFF.

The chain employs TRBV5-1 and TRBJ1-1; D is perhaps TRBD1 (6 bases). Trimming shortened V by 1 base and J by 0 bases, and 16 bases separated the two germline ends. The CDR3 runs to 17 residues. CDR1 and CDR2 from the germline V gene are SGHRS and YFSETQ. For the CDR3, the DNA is TGCGCCAGCAGCTTGAGTGGGGGAGGGGGGTTGAACACTGAAGCTTTCTTT. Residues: CASSLSGGGGLNTEAFF.

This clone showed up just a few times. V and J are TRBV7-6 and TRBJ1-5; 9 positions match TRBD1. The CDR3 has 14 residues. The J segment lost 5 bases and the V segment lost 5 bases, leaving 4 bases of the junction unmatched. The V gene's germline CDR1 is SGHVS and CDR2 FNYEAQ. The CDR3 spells CASSVDRGDQPQHF. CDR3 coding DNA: TGTGCCAGCAGCGTAGACAGGGGGGATCAGCCCCAGCATTTT. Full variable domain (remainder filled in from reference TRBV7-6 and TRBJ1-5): GAGVSQSPRYKVTKRGQDVALRCDPISGHVSLYWYRQALGQGPEFLTYFNYEAQQDKSGLPNDRFSAERPEGSISTLTIQRTEQRDSAMYRCASSVDRGDQPQHFGDGTRLSIL.

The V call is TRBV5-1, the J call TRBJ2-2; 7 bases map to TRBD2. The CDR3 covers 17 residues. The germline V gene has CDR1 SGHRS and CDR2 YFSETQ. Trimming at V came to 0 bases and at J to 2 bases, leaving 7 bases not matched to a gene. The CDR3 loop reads CASSLGRTGGNTGELFF. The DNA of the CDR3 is TGCGCCAGCAGCTTGGGTCGTACGGGGGGAAACACCGGGGAGCTGTTTTTT.

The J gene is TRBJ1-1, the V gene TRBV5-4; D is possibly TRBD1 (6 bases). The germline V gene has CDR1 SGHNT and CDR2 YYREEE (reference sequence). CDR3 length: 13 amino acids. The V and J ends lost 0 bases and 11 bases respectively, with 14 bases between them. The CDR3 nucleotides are TGTGCCAGCAGCTTGGGGGGCACAGGGCGGGCTTTCTTT. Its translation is CASSLGGTGRAFF.

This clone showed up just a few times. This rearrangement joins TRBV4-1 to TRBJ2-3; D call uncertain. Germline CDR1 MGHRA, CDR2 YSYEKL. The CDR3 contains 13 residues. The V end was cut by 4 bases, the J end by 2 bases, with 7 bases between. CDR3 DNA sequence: TGCGCCAGCAGCCTGCAGTTCACAGATACGCAGTATTTT. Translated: CASSLQFTDTQYF.

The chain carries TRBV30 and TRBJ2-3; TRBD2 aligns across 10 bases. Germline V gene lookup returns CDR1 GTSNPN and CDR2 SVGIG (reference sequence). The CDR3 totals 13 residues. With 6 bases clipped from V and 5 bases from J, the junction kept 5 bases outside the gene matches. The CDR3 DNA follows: TGTGCCTGCAGCGGGGGGGCCATAGATACGCAGTATTTT. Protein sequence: CACSGGAIDTQYF.

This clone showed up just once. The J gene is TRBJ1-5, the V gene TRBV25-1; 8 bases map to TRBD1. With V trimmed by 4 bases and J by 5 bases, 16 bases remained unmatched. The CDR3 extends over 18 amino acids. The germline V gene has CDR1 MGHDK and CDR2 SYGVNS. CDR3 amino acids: CASSGQGLPLCWYQPQHF. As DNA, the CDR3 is TGTGCCAGCAGTGGACAGGGGTTGCCCCTTTGTTGGTATCAGCCCCAGCATTTT.

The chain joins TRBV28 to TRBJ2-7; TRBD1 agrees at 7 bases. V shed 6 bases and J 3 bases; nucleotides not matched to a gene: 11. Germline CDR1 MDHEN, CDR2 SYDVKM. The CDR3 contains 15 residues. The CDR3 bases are TGTGCCAGCAGACTCCCCGACAGGGACGACTACGAGCAGTACTTC. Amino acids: CASRLPDRDDYEQYF.

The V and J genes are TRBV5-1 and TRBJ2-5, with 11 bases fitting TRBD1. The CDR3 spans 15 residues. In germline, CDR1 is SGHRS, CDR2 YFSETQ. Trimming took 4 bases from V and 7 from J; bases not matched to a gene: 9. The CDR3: CASSAGTGGQGTQYF. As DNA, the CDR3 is TGCGCCAGCAGCGCCGGGACAGGGGGACAGGGGACCCAGTACTTC.

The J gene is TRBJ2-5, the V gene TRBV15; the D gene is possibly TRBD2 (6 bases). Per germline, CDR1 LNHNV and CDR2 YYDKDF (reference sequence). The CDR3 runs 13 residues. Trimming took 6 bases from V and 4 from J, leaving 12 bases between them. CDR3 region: CATRREASETQYF. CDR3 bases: TGTGCCACCAGGAGGGAGGCTTCAGAGACCCAGTACTTC.

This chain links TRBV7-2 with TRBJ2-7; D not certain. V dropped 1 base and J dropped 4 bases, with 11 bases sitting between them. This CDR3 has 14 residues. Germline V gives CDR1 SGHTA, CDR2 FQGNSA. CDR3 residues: CASSLDSMYYEQYF. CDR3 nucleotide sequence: TGTGCCAGCAGCTTAGACAGTATGTATTACGAGCAGTACTTC.

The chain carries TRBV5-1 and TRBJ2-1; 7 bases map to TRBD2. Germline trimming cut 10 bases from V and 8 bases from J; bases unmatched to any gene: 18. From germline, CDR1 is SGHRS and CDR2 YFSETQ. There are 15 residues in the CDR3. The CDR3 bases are TGCGCCGCCTTCCTGGGGGGAGGGCCTGTCGATGAGCAGTTCTTC. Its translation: CAAFLGGGPVDEQFF.

CDR3 bases: TGTGCCAGCAGCTTGGGTTGGGAGCGTAGGAATGAGCAGTTCTTC. It codes for CASSLGWERRNEQFF. The chain couples TRBV7-6 to TRBJ2-1, with D perhaps matching TRBD2 (5 bases). V shed 3 bases and J shed 7 bases, with 16 bases lying between them. Germline assignment: CDR1 SGHVS and CDR2 FNYEAQ. The CDR3 spans 15 residues.

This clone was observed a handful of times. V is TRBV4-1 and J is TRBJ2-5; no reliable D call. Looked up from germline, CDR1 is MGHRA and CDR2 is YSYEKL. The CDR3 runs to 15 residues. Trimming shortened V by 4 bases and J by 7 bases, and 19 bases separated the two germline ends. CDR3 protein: CASSRLGEVRGTQYF. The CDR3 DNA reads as TGCGCCAGCAGCCGCCTTGGCGAGGTACGAGGGACCCAGTACTTC.

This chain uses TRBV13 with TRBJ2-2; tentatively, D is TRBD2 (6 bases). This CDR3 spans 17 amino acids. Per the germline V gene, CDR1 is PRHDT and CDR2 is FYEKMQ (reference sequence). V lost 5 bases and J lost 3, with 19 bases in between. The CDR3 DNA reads TGTGCCAGCAGCCGAACCGTAGGGGTAGCGGACACCGGGGAGCTGTTTTTT. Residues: CASSRTVGVADTGELFF.

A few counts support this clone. The CDR3, as DNA: TGTGCCAGCACCCCTGGGGGGGACACCGATCAGCCCCAGCATTTT. This sequence encodes CASTPGGDTDQPQHF. The V gene is TRBV28, the J gene TRBJ1-5; perhaps TRBD1 as D (6 bases). Looked up from germline, CDR1 is MDHEN and CDR2 is SYDVKM. CDR3 size: 15 residues. The V gene lost 7 bases and the J gene lost 5 bases, with 18 bases spanning the gap.

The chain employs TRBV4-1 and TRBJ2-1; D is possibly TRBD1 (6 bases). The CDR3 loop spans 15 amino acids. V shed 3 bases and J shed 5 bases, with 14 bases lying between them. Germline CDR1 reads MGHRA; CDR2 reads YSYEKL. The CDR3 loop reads CASSHPGQSNNEQFF. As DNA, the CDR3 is TGCGCCAGCAGCCACCCGGGACAATCCAACAATGAGCAGTTCTTC.

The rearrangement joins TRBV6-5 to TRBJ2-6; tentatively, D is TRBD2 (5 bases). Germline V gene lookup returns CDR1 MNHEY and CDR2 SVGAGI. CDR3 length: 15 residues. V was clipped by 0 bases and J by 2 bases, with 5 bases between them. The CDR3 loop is CASSYSGAGANVLTF. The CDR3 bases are TGTGCCAGCAGTTACTCGGGAGCTGGGGCCAACGTCCTGACTTTC.

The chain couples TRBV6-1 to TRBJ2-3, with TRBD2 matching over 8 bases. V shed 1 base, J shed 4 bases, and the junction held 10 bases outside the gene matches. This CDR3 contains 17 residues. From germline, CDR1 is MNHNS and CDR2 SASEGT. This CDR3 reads CASSEGPAGDGADTQYF. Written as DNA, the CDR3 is TGTGCCAGCAGTGAAGGTCCAGCGGGAGATGGGGCAGATACGCAGTATTTT.